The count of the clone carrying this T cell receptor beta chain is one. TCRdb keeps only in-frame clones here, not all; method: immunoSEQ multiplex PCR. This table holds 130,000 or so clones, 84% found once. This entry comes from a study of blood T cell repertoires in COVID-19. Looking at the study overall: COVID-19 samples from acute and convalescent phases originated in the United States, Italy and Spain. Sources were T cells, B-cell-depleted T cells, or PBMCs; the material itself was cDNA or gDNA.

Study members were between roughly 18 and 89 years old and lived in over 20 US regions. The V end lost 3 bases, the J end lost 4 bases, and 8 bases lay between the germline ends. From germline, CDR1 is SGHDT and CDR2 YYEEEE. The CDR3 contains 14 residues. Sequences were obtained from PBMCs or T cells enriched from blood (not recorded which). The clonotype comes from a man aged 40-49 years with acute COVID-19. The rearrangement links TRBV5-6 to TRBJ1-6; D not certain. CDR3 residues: CASSSYYYNSPLHF. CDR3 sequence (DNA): TGTGCCAGCAGCTCCTATTATTATAATTCACCCCTCCACTTT.